These T cell receptor beta chains were read from a single sample in a study of shared clonotypes between healthy human individuals. Sequenced by immunoSEQ multiplex PCR; TCRdb stores in-frame clones only, minus some. The profile covers roughly 2.5 million clones, with 85% to 95% appearing a single time and roughly 0.13% taken by the ten largest. Material for sequencing was naive CD4+ T cells sorted from blood. Receptors originate from a man aged 18 to 29 in good health. Each CDR3 is given with its conserved first and last residue. The D gene is left open where the match is weak. Some rows have no size entry. The others give once, few or many, or a class for an expanded clone.

NA	NA	16	TRBJ1-3	TRBV25-1	TGTGCCAGCAGTGAACCAGGACTGAGCTCTGGAAACACCATATATTTT	CASSEPGLSSGNTIYF
TRBD1	NA	15	TRBJ2-7	TRBV2	TGTGCCAGCAGACTCTGGGGACAGGGGGCCAACGAGCAGTACTTC	CASRLWGQGANEQYF
TRBD1	NA	13	TRBJ1-2	TRBV27	TGTGCCAGCAGTCCACAGGGGTACTATGGCTACACCTTC	CASSPQGYYGYTF
TRBD1	NA	15	TRBJ2-2	TRBV5-4	TGTGCCAGCAGCTTGGGACAGGGAGTCACCGGGGAGCTGTTTTTT	CASSLGQGVTGELFF
NA	NA	13	TRBJ2-7	TRBV30	TGTGCCTGGATCCCGGACTTTGCCTACGAGCAGTACTTC	CAWIPDFAYEQYF
NA	NA	12	TRBJ2-3	TRBV6-5	TGTGCCAGCACCGCTGGTGAGGGGACGCAGTATTTT	CASTAGEGTQYF
TRBD2	NA	18	TRBJ2-3	TRBV10-3	TGTGCCATCAGTTCGACTAGCGGGGGAGCGGCAAACACAGATACGCAGTATTTT	CAISSTSGGAANTDTQYF
NA	NA	12	TRBJ2-7	TRBV6-1	TGTGCCAGCAGTGAACAGGGTTTGGAGCAGTACTTC	CASSEQGLEQYF
TRBD1	NA	14	TRBJ2-1	TRBV5-1	TGCGCCAGCAGCAGCGGGACAGGGGGCAATGAGCAGTTCTTC	CASSSGTGGNEQFF
NA	NA	14	TRBJ1-4	TRBV5-1	TGCGCCAGCAGCTTCAGCGCAACTAATGAAAAACTGTTTTTT	CASSFSATNEKLFF
TRBD1	NA	13	TRBJ2-7	TRBV6-5	TGTGCCAGCAGTCGAGGGACAGGGAAGGAGCAGTACTTC	CASSRGTGKEQYF
NA	few	13	TRBJ1-4	TRBV2	TGTGCCAGCAGTTTCCAGGGAGACGGAAAACTGTTTTTT	CASSFQGDGKLFF
NA	NA	13	TRBJ1-5	TRBV6-1	TGTGCCAGCAGGTCGGGCAGCAATCAGCCCCAGCATTTT	CASRSGSNQPQHF
NA	NA	16	TRBJ2-1	TRBV4-3	TGCGCCAGCAGCCAAGTTACTGAGATCTCCTACAATGAGCAGTTCTTC	CASSQVTEISYNEQFF
TRBD1	NA	14	TRBJ2-7	TRBV19	TGTGCCAGTAGTTCAGGGACAGGAAACTACGAGCAGTACTTC	CASSSGTGNYEQYF
NA	NA	13	TRBJ1-2	TRBV5-6	TGTGCCAGCAGTCCCACAGTCTACTATGGCTACACCTTC	CASSPTVYYGYTF
TRBD2	NA	16	TRBJ2-3	TRBV4-3	TGCGCCAGCAGCCAAGTAGCGGGAGGGATCACAGATACGCAGTATTTT	CASSQVAGGITDTQYF
NA	NA	14	TRBJ1-1	TRBV10-3	TGTGCCATCAGTGAACGGGGCACGAACACTGAAGCTTTCTTT	CAISERGTNTEAFF
TRBD1	NA	16	TRBJ1-5	TRBV27	TGTGCCAGCAGCCCAACCGGGACAGGGGCTGGTCAGCCCCAGCATTTT	CASSPTGTGAGQPQHF
TRBD2	NA	18	TRBJ2-3	TRBV28	TGTGCCAGCAGTTTTCCTACTAGCGGGGGGGTAAGCACAGATACGCAGTATTTT	CASSFPTSGGVSTDTQYF
TRBD1	NA	15	TRBJ1-4	TRBV29-1	TGCAGCGCCTCTTCTACGTGGACAGGGTATGAAAAACTGTTTTTT	CSASSTWTGYEKLFF
NA	once	18	TRBJ2-2	TRBV5-5	TGTGCCAGCAGCCCCCTCGAGACTACCCCTCGAGGCACCGGGGAGCTGTTTTTT	CASSPLETTPRGTGELFF
NA	NA	18	TRBJ2-6	TRBV11-1	TGTGCCAGCAGCTCCGACCGGGGGACTTTCTCTGGGGCCAACGTCCTGACTTTC	CASSSDRGTFSGANVLTF
TRBD2	NA	18	TRBJ2-5	TRBV10-3	TGTGCCATCAGTGAGATCAAGAATCTAGCGGGGGCACAAGAGACCCAGTACTTC	CAISEIKNLAGAQETQYF
NA	NA	13	TRBJ2-2	TRBV5-1	TGCGCCAGCAGCTTGGGAAGCCCCGGGGAGCTGTTTTTT	CASSLGSPGELFF
NA	NA	13	TRBJ2-7	TRBV29-1	TGCAGCGTTGAAGATGGGGGAGGCGGCGAGCAGTACTTC	CSVEDGGGGEQYF
TRBD1	NA	15	TRBJ2-5	TRBV2	TGTGCCAGCAGTGATGGGACAGAGGTCCAAGAGACCCAGTACTTC	CASSDGTEVQETQYF
TRBD1	NA	14	TRBJ1-6	TRBV28	TGTGCCAGCAGCCTCGGGACAGGGGATTCACCCCTCCACTTT	CASSLGTGDSPLHF
TRBD1	NA	14	TRBJ1-1	TRBV6-5	TGTGCCAGCAGTGAATGGACAGGGGGCACTGAAGCTTTCTTT	CASSEWTGGTEAFF
TRBD1	NA	14	TRBJ1-2	TRBV19	TGTGCCAGTAGTCTGGGACAGGGTGCCTATGGCTACACCTTC	CASSLGQGAYGYTF
TRBD2	NA	14	TRBJ2-1	TRBV5-5	TGTGCCAGCAGCGGGACTAGCTCCTACAATGAGCAGTTCTTC	CASSGTSSYNEQFF
NA	NA	14	TRBJ1-2	TRBV30	TGTGCCTGGAGTGCCTTCCAGGATAACTATGGCTACACCTTC	CAWSAFQDNYGYTF
NA	once	11	TRBJ1-2	TRBV20-1	TGCAGTGCTTCCAGGACAGATGGCTACACCTTC	CSASRTDGYTF
NA	once	14	TRBJ1-5	TRBV12-5	TGTGCTAGTGGTTTGGGACAGGAGAATCAGCCCCAGCATTTT	CASGLGQENQPQHF
TRBD1	NA	14	TRBJ1-1	TRBV29-1	TGCAGCGTTAGCATCTCAGGGGGCAACACTGAAGCTTTCTTT	CSVSISGGNTEAFF
NA	NA	15	TRBJ1-1	TRBV5-6	TGTGCCAGCAGCTTTCCTAGGGGCCCGAACACTGAAGCTTTCTTT	CASSFPRGPNTEAFF
NA	NA	15	TRBJ1-5	TRBV7-2	TGTGCCAGCAGCCCTACAGGGTATAGCAATCAGCCCCAGCATTTT	CASSPTGYSNQPQHF
NA	NA	17	TRBJ1-4	TRBV5-6	TGTGCCAGCAAAACTTCCCGGGGCCGGTCCCCTAATGAAAAACTGTTTTTT	CASKTSRGRSPNEKLFF
NA	NA	15	TRBJ2-2	TRBV9	TGTGCCAGCAGCGTAAGGGAGGGGGCTACCGGGGAGCTGTTTTTT	CASSVREGATGELFF
NA	NA	15	TRBJ2-5	TRBV19	TGTGCCAGTAGTATATCGACAGTTATACAAGAGACCCAGTACTTC	CASSISTVIQETQYF
TRBD2	NA	18	TRBJ2-3	TRBV5-4	TGTGCCAGCAGCTTGAGGGGTCGGGGGGGACTAGCGGCAGATACGCAGTATTTT	CASSLRGRGGLAADTQYF
NA	once	14	TRBJ1-1	TRBV5-5	TGTGCCAGCAGCTTGTACGGGGGCGAGACTGAAGCTTTCTTT	CASSLYGGETEAFF